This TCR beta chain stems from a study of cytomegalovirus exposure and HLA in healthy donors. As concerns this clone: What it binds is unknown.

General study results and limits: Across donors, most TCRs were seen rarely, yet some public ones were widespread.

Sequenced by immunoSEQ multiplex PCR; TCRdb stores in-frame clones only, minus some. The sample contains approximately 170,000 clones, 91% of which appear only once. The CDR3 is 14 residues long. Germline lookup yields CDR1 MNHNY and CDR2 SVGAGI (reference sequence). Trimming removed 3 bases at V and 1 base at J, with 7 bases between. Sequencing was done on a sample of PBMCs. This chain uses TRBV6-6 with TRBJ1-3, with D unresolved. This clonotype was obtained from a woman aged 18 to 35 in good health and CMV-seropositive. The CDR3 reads CASSYIKSGNTIYF. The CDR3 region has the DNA TGTGCCAGCAGTTATATTAAATCTGGAAACACCATATATTTT.